This T cell receptor beta chain was identified in a study of T-cell reconstitution after alpha-beta-depleted transplantation in children (dated by TCRdb to 2016 to 2017). For the wider study: Using TCR repertoire profiling, the study quantitatively followed how T-cell immune reconstitution unfolded in children after TCRalphabeta/CD19-depleted allogeneic hematopoietic cell transplantation.

At least ten counts were recorded for this clonotype. Its antigen is currently not known. Base qualities are not recorded, but no much larger clone differs from it by a single base. Libraries were built with PCR. Sequencing was carried out with an Illumina HiSeq 2500. Molecular barcoding was employed in the preparation of TCR libraries, with unique molecular identifiers being used to normalize TCRbeta repertoire quantification. Using fastp at Q25 and MiXCR, TCRdb reprocessed the public reads and kept productive beta chains. Merged by CDR3 protein, the rows form single entries marked with the most common genes and DNA. The sample yields about 190,000 distinct CDR3 sequences; 11% were counted once. Of the sample, approximately 13% falls within the top ten clones. The treatment or condition label corresponds to: allogeneic hematopoietic cell transplantation with graft depleted of TCRalphabeta T cells and CD19 B cells. The transplant recipients were children given TCRalphabeta/CD19-depleted allogeneic hematopoietic cell grafts.

Broader findings and caveats from the paper: In some patients, high TCRbeta diversity at day 60 was attributed to recipient T cells and intrathymic progenitors that had survived conditioning. Over subsequent months, a decline in hyperexpanded clone frequencies was noted, and after one year, T-cell counts and TCRbeta diversity were mostly ascribed to newly produced T cells. The apparently early recovery of alphabetaT-cell counts about two months after transplant reportedly depended on only several hundred rapidly expanded clones that came from non-depleted graft cells.

Sequences were derived from PBMCs, sampled before TCRalphabeta/CD19-depleted stem cell transplant. This clonotype was obtained from a boy aged 2 to 9 with acute myeloid leukemia, due to receive a stem cell transplant.

The nucleotide sequence is given as TGTGCCAGCAGCTCCTCCCTGACTGAAGCTTTCTTT. Translated, this gives CASSSSLTEAFF. The sequence is built from TRBV7-9 and TRBJ1-1; no D gene is confidently identified. The germline V gene (reference sequence) provides CDR1 SEHNR and CDR2 FQNEAQ. CDR3 length: 12 amino acids, cysteine to phenylalanine. Solely the CDR3 DNA is kept, with 36 bases framed from the first base. The trim is 4 bases for V and 5 bases for J, with a gap of 8 bases between the germline ends.